This passage covers 3 T cell receptor beta chains from one sample sequenced in a study of Graves' ophthalmopathy and Graves' hyperthyroidism. The authors amplified TCR beta CDR3 regions from RNA transcripts. Following a first-round RT-PCR that used HTBI primers, a second-round multiplex PCR was carried out. TCRdb passed the multiplex PCR reads through MiXCR, listing each CDR3 protein once. The repertoire holds 400,000 or so distinct CDR3 sequences, with about a sixth as singletons. Sequenced input: peripheral blood. Every receptor here comes from an adult woman with stable Graves' hyperthyroidism.

Comments on this clonotype: A junction end diverges from the germline sequence, so it may reflect a read error. This sequence joins TRBV7-8 and TRBJ1-2; the match to TRBD1 covers 7 bases. CDR1 and CDR2 (germline): SGHVS, FQNEAQ. This CDR3 comprises 15 residues. In nucleotides, the CDR3 is TGTGCCAGCACCTTACTCCGGACAGGCCTTGTTGGCTACACCTTC. It translates to CASTLLRTGLVGYTF.

V is TRBV7-2 and J is TRBJ1-1, with D tentatively TRBD1 (5 bases). There are 14 residues in the CDR3. Per germline, CDR1 SGHTA and CDR2 FQGNSA. V lost 6 bases to trimming and J lost 4 bases, with 15 bases between them. The CDR3 DNA reads TGTGCCAGCAGGCCGGACATTTCATTCACTGAAGCTTTCTTT. Protein sequence: CASRPDISFTEAFF.

This clonotype showed up just a few times. V and J are TRBV3-1 and TRBJ2-7; 10 positions match TRBD1. Germline CDR1 LGHDT, CDR2 YNNKEL (reference sequence). The V gene end was trimmed by 4 bases and the J gene end by 5 bases; junction bases not matched to a gene: 14. There are 17 residues in the CDR3. CDR3 DNA sequence: TGTGCCAGCAGCCCAAGATTTACGGGACAGGGGAGGCACGAGCAGTACTTC. Translating gives CASSPRFTGQGRHEQYF.